The 20 T cell receptor beta chains below were found in one sample sequenced in a study of T cell responses to AZD1222 COVID-19 vaccine. The data were produced by immunoSEQ multiplex PCR, yet TCRdb's version contains in-frame clones alone and is incomplete. This table holds some 130,000 clones, around 93% found once. The sample consisted of peripheral blood, taken 28 days after the second AZD1222 dose. The receptors shown here come from an adult who received the AZD1222 COVID-19 vaccine.

The chain is built from TRBV29-1 and TRBJ1-2, with D tentatively TRBD1 (5 bases). This CDR3 is 12 amino acids long. CDR1 is SQVTM, CDR2 ANQGSEA, per germline. Deletions cut 5 bases from V and 6 bases from J, with 13 bases between. CDR3 nucleotide sequence: TGCAGCGTTCTTAGGGACCTCGATGGCTACACCTTC. Translated, it gives CSVLRDLDGYTF. The variable domain in full, with the rest retrieved from reference TRBV29-1 and TRBJ1-2, is SAVISQKPSRDICQRGTSLTIQCQVDSQVTMMFWYRQQPGQSLTLIATANQGSEATYESGFVIDKFPISRPNLTFSTLTVSNMSPEDSSIYLCSVLRDLDGYTFGSGTRLTVV.

The chain has TRBV4-2 and TRBJ2-5; TRBD2 matches 8 bases. The CDR3 covers 13 residues. Germline CDR1 reads LGHNA; CDR2 reads YNFKEQ. The CDR3 DNA sequence: TGTGCAGCGGCCGAGGTGGGCGGGAGGCCCCAGTACTTC. This gives the protein CAAAEVGGRPQYF.

This chain joins TRBV7-2 and TRBJ1-1; D is possibly TRBD1 (6 bases). CDR1 SGHTA and CDR2 FQGNSA come from the germline V gene. Trimming cost V 4 bases and J 5 bases, with 11 bases left between them. The CDR3 runs to 13 residues. CDR3 loop: CASSSATGTEAFF. In nucleotides, the CDR3 is TGTGCCAGCAGCTCCGCCACAGGGACTGAAGCTTTCTTT.

The J gene is TRBJ2-1, the V gene TRBV14; D is perhaps TRBD2 (6 bases). V was pared by 1 base and J by 3 bases, with 13 bases between. CDR1 SGHDN and CDR2 FVKESK come from the germline V gene. The CDR3 totals 16 residues. The CDR3 loop reads CASSQGRRAFYNEQFF. The CDR3 coding sequence is TGTGCCAGCAGCCAAGGGCGGAGGGCGTTCTACAATGAGCAGTTCTTC. The entire variable domain, with the rest obtained from reference TRBV14 and TRBJ2-1, is as follows: EAGVTQFPSHSVIEKGQTVTLRCDPISGHDNLYWYRRVMGKEIKFLLHFVKESKQDESGMPNNRFLAERTGGTYSTLKVQPAELEDSGVYFCASSQGRRAFYNEQFFGPGTRLTVL.

V and J are TRBV5-5 and TRBJ1-1, with D uncertain. CDR3 length: 14 amino acids. V was cut by 1 base and J by 1 base, with 8 bases left in between. Germline V lookup: CDR1 SGHKS, CDR2 YYEKEE (reference sequence). CDR3 region: CASSLRQTNTEAFF. CDR3 nucleotides: TGTGCCAGCAGCTTGAGACAAACGAACACTGAAGCTTTCTTT.

The DNA for the CDR3 is TGTGCCAGCAGCGCCGGACTGTACGAGCAGTACTTC. Translating it yields CASSAGLYEQYF. This chain joins TRBV5-5 and TRBJ2-7; the D gene is possibly TRBD2 (5 bases). CDR1 and CDR2 from the germline V gene are SGHKS and YYEKEE (reference sequence). Trimming pared 4 bases from V and 4 bases from J, leaving 9 bases between. This CDR3 is 12 amino acids long.

The rearrangement uses TRBV2 and TRBJ1-5; 8 bases align to TRBD1. The CDR3 is made up of 14 amino acids. Germline lookup yields CDR1 SNHLY and CDR2 FYNNEI. Trimming took 5 bases from V and 4 from J; bases not matched to a gene: 4. The CDR3 coding sequence is TGTGCCAGCAGTCGGACAGGGTCGAATCAGCCCCAGCATTTT. This codes for CASSRTGSNQPQHF.

V gene TRBV11-2 combines with J gene TRBJ2-2; TRBD2 is a possible D gene (5 bases). Trimming took off 4 bases at V and 5 bases at J, with 5 bases between the two ends. Germline V CDR1 and CDR2: SGHAT, FQNNGV. The CDR3 totals 12 residues. The CDR3 region is CASSWRTGELFF. The CDR3 DNA sequence: TGTGCCAGCAGCTGGAGGACCGGGGAGCTGTTTTTT.

V gene TRBV30 combines with J gene TRBJ2-5; D call uncertain. The ends were cut back, 0 bases at V and 4 bases at J, with 21 bases in the middle. Germline V CDR1 and CDR2: GTSNPN, SVGIG (reference sequence). The CDR3 has 17 residues. The CDR3 is CAWSVLRATPGLETQYF. CDR3 DNA: TGTGCCTGGAGTGTTCTCCGAGCCACACCCGGGTTAGAGACCCAGTACTTC.

V gene TRBV6-6 combines with J gene TRBJ2-7; 11 bases are shared with TRBD2. Germline V gene data show CDR1 as MNHNY and CDR2 as SVGAGI (reference sequence). The CDR3 totals 15 residues. V was pared by 6 bases and J by 0 bases, with 4 bases of the junction left unmatched. The CDR3 reads CASSEGLAVSYEQYF. CDR3 in DNA: TGTGCCAGCAGCGAGGGACTAGCGGTCTCCTACGAGCAGTACTTC.

The rearrangement links TRBV6-1 to TRBJ1-4, with D unclear. Germline loops: CDR1 MNHNS, CDR2 SASEGT. Trimming left V 4 bases short and J 0 bases short, with 12 bases between. The CDR3 contains 16 residues. In DNA, the CDR3 is TGTGCCAGCAGTGCGGTGACGGTCCCAACTAATGAAAAACTGTTTTTT. It yields the protein CASSAVTVPTNEKLFF.

This chain joins TRBV19 and TRBJ1-4, with 7 bases fitting TRBD1. This CDR3 region has 15 residues. The ends lost 8 bases at V and 2 bases at J; junction bases unmatched: 8. The germline V gene encodes CDR1 LNHDA and CDR2 SQIVND (reference sequence). The CDR3 region is CASQSPGQTNEKLFF. The DNA of the CDR3 is TGTGCCAGTCAATCTCCGGGACAGACTAATGAAAAACTGTTTTTT.

This clone showed up just once. The chain joins TRBV2 to TRBJ1-3; the match to TRBD1 covers 7 bases. Germline values: CDR1 SNHLY, CDR2 FYNNEI. J gave up 12 bases and V 3 bases, and 11 bases lay outside the gene matches. CDR3 length equals 14 residues. CDR3 in DNA: TGTGCCAGCAGTGAGACAGGGCCTCTTTACGGCATATATTTT. This encodes CASSETGPLYGIYF.

This clone turned up a few times. The V gene is TRBV30, the J gene TRBJ1-2; a weak D match, TRBD1 (5 bases). The ends were cut back, 0 bases at V and 4 bases at J, with 21 bases in the middle. Germline V gives CDR1 GTSNPN, CDR2 SVGIG (reference sequence). The CDR3 sequence is 17 residues long. CDR3 sequence reads: CAWSVWSRRQGVYGYTF. The CDR3 nucleotides are TGTGCCTGGAGTGTATGGTCCCGGAGGCAAGGGGTCTATGGCTACACCTTC.

This clone was detected only once. V gene TRBV7-9 combines with J gene TRBJ1-2; D ambiguous. This CDR3 comprises 12 residues. The V gene lost 3 bases and the J gene lost 1 base, with 3 bases spanning the gap. From germline, CDR1 is SEHNR and CDR2 FQNEAQ (reference sequence). The CDR3 DNA reads as TGTGCCAGCAGCTTGATTAACTATGGCTACACCTTC. Its protein is CASSLINYGYTF.

The chain combines TRBV6-4 with TRBJ2-2; 10 bases line up with TRBD1. The germline V gene has CDR1 MRHNA and CDR2 SNTAGT. The J segment lost 5 bases and the V segment lost 3 bases, leaving 3 bases of the junction unmatched. The CDR3 is 15 amino acids. CDR3 sequence: CASSERTGGTGELFF. CDR3 bases: TGTGCCAGCAGTGAAAGGACAGGGGGGACCGGGGAGCTGTTTTTT.

This clone was recorded once. The chain combines TRBV5-4 with TRBJ2-3; a possible D gene is TRBD2 (6 bases). V was clipped by 0 bases and J by 0 bases, with 8 bases between them. Germline loops: CDR1 SGHNT, CDR2 YYREEE (reference sequence). CDR3 length: 15 amino acids. CDR3 amino acids: CASSLAAGSTDTQYF. The CDR3 DNA follows: TGTGCCAGCAGCTTGGCGGCGGGGAGCACAGATACGCAGTATTTT.

V is TRBV12-3 or TRBV12-4 and J is TRBJ1-1, with D perhaps TRBD1 (5 bases). CDR3 length: 13 residues. Trimming took off 5 bases at V and 7 bases at J, with 14 bases between the two ends. CDR3 amino acids: CASSALQGFEAFF. The CDR3 DNA reads as TGTGCCAGCAGTGCCCTCCAGGGTTTTGAAGCTTTCTTT.

This clone was counted a single time. J is TRBJ1-1 and V is TRBV30, with D uncertain. The V and J ends lost 0 bases and 1 base respectively, with 6 bases between them. Germline V lookup: CDR1 GTSNPN, CDR2 SVGIG (reference sequence). This CDR3 has 13 residues. CDR3 protein: CAWSVSANTEAFF. The DNA of the CDR3 is TGTGCCTGGAGTGTTTCAGCGAACACTGAAGCTTTCTTT.

This chain joins TRBV2 and TRBJ1-5; D is ambiguous. The CDR3 is 14 residues long. The germline V and J ends were trimmed by 3 bases and 2 bases, with 8 bases remaining between them. The germline gives CDR1 SNHLY, CDR2 FYNNEI. CDR3 residues: CASSERRGNQPQHF. CDR3 in DNA: TGTGCCAGCAGTGAGAGACGTGGCAATCAGCCCCAGCATTTT.